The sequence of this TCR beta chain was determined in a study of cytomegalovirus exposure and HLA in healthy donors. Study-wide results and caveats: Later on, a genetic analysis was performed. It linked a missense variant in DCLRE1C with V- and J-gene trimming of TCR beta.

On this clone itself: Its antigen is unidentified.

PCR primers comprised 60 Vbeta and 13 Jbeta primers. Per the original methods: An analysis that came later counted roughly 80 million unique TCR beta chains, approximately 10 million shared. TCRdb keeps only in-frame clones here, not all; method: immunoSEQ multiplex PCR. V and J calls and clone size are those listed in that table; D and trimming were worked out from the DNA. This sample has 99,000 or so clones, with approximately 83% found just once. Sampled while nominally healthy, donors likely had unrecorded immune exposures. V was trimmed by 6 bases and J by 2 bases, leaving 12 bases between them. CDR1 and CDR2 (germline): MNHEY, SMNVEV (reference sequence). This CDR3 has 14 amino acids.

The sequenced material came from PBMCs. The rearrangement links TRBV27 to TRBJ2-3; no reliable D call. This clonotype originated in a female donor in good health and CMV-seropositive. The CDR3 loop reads CASRSGSYTDTQYF. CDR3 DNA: TGTGCCAGCAGGTCCGGTTCCTACACAGATACGCAGTATTTT.